This T cell receptor beta chain was obtained from a study of beta chain features in type 1 diabetes. The V end lost 6 bases, the J end lost 0 bases, and 13 bases lay between the germline ends. This CDR3 contains 15 residues. Per the germline V gene, CDR1 is MNHNS and CDR2 is SASEGT. Of the isolated RNA, all was reverse transcribed, and so the sequenced material was expressed TCRB transcripts. Produced via immunoSEQ multiplex PCR; TCRdb's table is partial and in-frame only. The repertoire holds tens of thousands of clones, with approximately 74% as singletons. The rearrangement links TRBV6-1 to TRBJ2-3, with a tentative D call TRBD1 (6 bases). Sequencing was performed on Tregs from blood. This TCR was recovered from a woman aged 40 to 49 in good health. CDR3 DNA sequence: TGTGCCAGCAGCGCCCGACAGGCTAGCACAGATACGCAGTATTTT. It codes for CASSARQASTDTQYF.